This T cell receptor beta chain was profiled in a study of cytomegalovirus exposure and HLA in healthy donors. Primers for the PCR totalled 60 Vbeta and 13 Jbeta. Sequenced by immunoSEQ multiplex PCR; TCRdb stores in-frame clones only, minus some. The table has 100,000 to 150,000 clones, around 80% seen once; the top ten hold roughly 13%. The sequence derives from a woman in her fifties or sixties in good health and CMV-seropositive. Sequencing was performed on PBMCs.

In DNA, the CDR3 is TGTGCCTGGAGTGGGACAGCACTCTACGAGCAGTACTTC. This translates into CAWSGTALYEQYF. V is TRBV30 and J is TRBJ2-7; D possibly corresponds to TRBD1 (6 bases). V dropped 1 base and J dropped 3 bases, with 10 bases sitting between them. The CDR3 has 13 amino acids. From germline, CDR1 is GTSNPN and CDR2 SVGIG (reference sequence). Full variable domain (missing parts from reference TRBV30 and TRBJ2-7): SQTIHQWPATLVQPVGSPLSLECTVEGTSNPNLYWYRQAAGRGLQLLFYSVGIGQISSEVPQNLSASRPQDRQFILSSKKLLLSDSGFYLCAWSGTALYEQYFGPGTRLTVT.